Listed here are 26 T cell receptor beta chains from one sample, sequenced in a study of shared clonotypes between healthy human individuals. TCRdb's table, derived via immunoSEQ multiplex PCR, lists solely in-frame clones and lacks some. The sample has hundreds of thousands of clones, over 65% seen once. The material sequenced was memory CD4+ T cells sorted from blood. Indicated subset: CD45RA-negative fraction. The receptors stem from a woman aged 30 to 39 in good health.

The chain couples TRBV28 to TRBJ2-7, with D hard to call. The length of the CDR3 is 13 residues. Germline-derived CDR1 and CDR2 are MDHEN and SYDVKM. V lost 4 bases, J lost 4 bases, and 11 bases lay in between. The chain's CDR3 is CASSSELPYEQYF. As DNA, the CDR3 is TGTGCCAGCAGTTCTGAGCTCCCTTACGAGCAGTACTTC.

The J gene is TRBJ2-1, the V gene TRBV4-1; a possible D gene is TRBD1 (5 bases). Germline V gene lookup returns CDR1 MGHRA and CDR2 YSYEKL. Trimming removed 3 bases at V and 9 bases at J, with 12 bases between. The CDR3 is made up of 13 amino acids. As DNA, the CDR3 is TGCGCCAGCAGCCACCCCCAGGGAAGTGAGCAGTTCTTC. Amino acids: CASSHPQGSEQFF.

The V call is TRBV19, the J call TRBJ2-7, with 8 bases matching TRBD1. This CDR3 is 15 amino acids long. V trimming: 5 bases; J trimming: 2 bases; junction bases outside the gene matches: 8. Germline V CDR1 and CDR2: LNHDA, SQIVND (reference sequence). CDR3 nucleotides: TGTGCCAGTAGTCCGAAAACAGGGGGACCCTACGAGCAGTACTTC. It translates to CASSPKTGGPYEQYF.

This clone came up a few times. The chain combines TRBV6-5 with TRBJ2-3; TRBD2 agrees at 9 bases. J lost 3 bases, V lost 4 bases, and 5 bases had no gene match. The CDR3 consists of 15 residues. The germline V gene has CDR1 MNHEY and CDR2 SVGAGI. CDR3 DNA sequence: TGTGCCAGCAGTTCACGACTAGCGGCGACAGATACGCAGTATTTT. Protein sequence: CASSSRLAATDTQYF.

A few counts support this clone. The genes are TRBV28 and TRBJ1-3; a weak D match, TRBD1 (6 bases). CDR1 and CDR2 (germline): MDHEN, SYDVKM. Between the trimmed V and J ends, which lost 2 bases and 4 bases, there was a span of 12 bases. The CDR3 runs to 15 residues. CDR3 DNA: TGTGCCAGCAGTTTACCAGGGGCGCTCGGAAACACCATATATTTT. It specifies CASSLPGALGNTIYF.

The gene calls are TRBV11-2 and TRBJ2-5, with D perhaps TRBD1 or TRBD2 (6 bases each). CDR3 length: 15 amino acids. Trimming pared 3 bases from V and 10 bases from J, leaving 21 bases between. Germline V gene sequence: CDR1 SGHAT, CDR2 FQNNGV. The CDR3 nucleotides read TGTGCCAGCAGCTTTCAGGGGTCCTACAACGGGGGCCAGTACTTC. Translation: CASSFQGSYNGGQYF.

This clone was detected only a few times. This chain uses TRBV4-1 with TRBJ2-3, with 15 bases identical to TRBD2. Trimming at V came to 0 bases and at J to 12 bases, leaving 10 bases not matched to a gene. CDR1 and CDR2 from the germline V gene are MGHRA and YSYEKL. This CDR3 is built from 17 residues. CDR3 nucleotide sequence: TGCGCCAGCAGCCAAGAGAGGACTAGCGGGAGGGCCGAGATTCAGTATTTT. It specifies CASSQERTSGRAEIQYF.

The chain couples TRBV7-8 to TRBJ2-7; TRBD1 agrees at 8 bases. Germline trimming cut 5 bases from V and 4 bases from J; bases unmatched to any gene: 10. This CDR3 has 15 residues. Germline CDR1 SGHVS, CDR2 FQNEAQ. This CDR3 is CASSPYHRGDYEQYF. The DNA of the CDR3 is TGTGCCAGCAGCCCATATCACAGGGGGGATTACGAGCAGTACTTC.

The J gene is TRBJ1-1, the V gene TRBV19; D not resolved. Germline CDR1 LNHDA, CDR2 SQIVND (reference sequence). V lost 2 bases and J lost 0, with 10 bases in between. This CDR3 has 15 amino acids. CDR3 DNA: TGTGCCAGTAGTATAACAACAGAGTTGAACACTGAAGCTTTCTTT. Translated, it gives CASSITTELNTEAFF.

This clone was detected only once. Other DNA sequences in this specimen translate into the identical CDR3. CDR3 sequence: CSAPQETQYF. The CDR3 DNA follows: TGCAGTGCTCCTCAAGAGACCCAGTACTTC. The chain combines TRBV20-1 with TRBJ2-5; the D is unclear. Trimming took 5 bases from V and 2 from J, leaving 3 bases between them. The CDR3 sequence is 10 residues long. Germline V lookup: CDR1 DFQATT, CDR2 SNEGSKA (reference sequence).

CDR3 amino acids: CASSEGPPNGYEQFF. The CDR3 bases are TGTGCCAGCAGTGAAGGACCCCCCAATGGGTATGAGCAGTTCTTC. V gene TRBV6-1 combines with J gene TRBJ2-1; D gene unclear. The CDR3 runs to 15 residues. V was cut by 1 base and J by 8 bases, with 15 bases left in between. Germline values: CDR1 MNHNS, CDR2 SASEGT.

The V and J genes are TRBV25-1 and TRBJ2-1; a weak D match, TRBD2 (5 bases). Germline CDR1 is MGHDK and CDR2 is SYGVNS. The CDR3 length is 15 residues. The ends were cut back, 3 bases at V and 0 bases at J, with 9 bases in the middle. The CDR3 DNA is TGTGCCAGCAGTGATAAGCGGAGCTCCTACAATGAGCAGTTCTTC. Translating it yields CASSDKRSSYNEQFF.

V and J are TRBV7-6 and TRBJ1-1; the D gene is possibly TRBD1 (5 bases). From germline, CDR1 is SGHVS and CDR2 FNYEAQ. V was pared by 4 bases and J by 3 bases, with 18 bases between. CDR3 length: 16 amino acids. In nucleotides, the CDR3 is TGTGCCAGCAGCTCCACCGGGGACCTGCGGGACACTGAAGCTTTCTTT. Translating gives CASSSTGDLRDTEAFF.

The chain joins TRBV6-1 to TRBJ1-2; D gene ambiguous. The CDR3 spans 14 residues. Germline CDR1 is MNHNS and CDR2 is SASEGT. Trimming pared 2 bases from V and 6 bases from J, leaving 13 bases between. The CDR3 nucleotides are TGTGCCAGCAGTGAACATGTAAGGGTTCATGGCTACACCTTC. This gives the protein CASSEHVRVHGYTF.

The V gene is TRBV7-6, the J gene TRBJ1-5; maybe TRBD1 (5 bases). The CDR3 spans 17 residues. Germline values: CDR1 SGHVS, CDR2 FNYEAQ. Trimming removed 1 base from V and 6 bases from J, with 19 bases in between. The CDR3 sequence: CASSLEGAGVPGQPQHF. The CDR3 nucleotides read TGTGCCAGCAGCTTAGAAGGGGCGGGGGTGCCTGGTCAGCCCCAGCATTTT.

This clone was observed at least ten times. The chain links TRBV15 to TRBJ2-1, with 9 bases matching TRBD1. J lost 9 bases, V lost 2 bases, and 14 bases had no gene match. From germline, CDR1 is LNHNV and CDR2 YYDKDF (reference sequence). There are 17 residues in the CDR3. The CDR3 DNA is TGTGCCACCAGCAGACAGACCGGGACAGGGTCTTTAGGTGAGCAGTTCTTC. Encoded protein: CATSRQTGTGSLGEQFF.

This clone was seen repeatedly, ten times or more. The chain recombines TRBV5-1 with TRBJ1-3; no definite D call. The CDR3 extends over 16 amino acids. V was cut by 0 bases and J by 0 bases, with 10 bases left in between. CDR1 is SGHRS, CDR2 YFSETQ, per germline. The CDR3 loop reads CASSLDSPGSGNTIYF. CDR3 in DNA: TGCGCCAGCAGCTTGGATTCTCCCGGCTCTGGAAACACCATATATTTT.

V and J are TRBV5-1 and TRBJ1-1; possibly TRBD1 for D (6 bases). The germline V and J ends were trimmed by 4 bases and 5 bases, with 12 bases remaining between them. The CDR3 spans 13 residues. Germline CDR1 SGHRS, CDR2 YFSETQ. DNA for the CDR3: TGCGCCAGCAGCCCACAGGGAGATACTGAAGCTTTCTTT. Encoded protein: CASSPQGDTEAFF. The full variable domain, with the rest looked up from reference TRBV5-1 and TRBJ1-1, is KAGVTQTPRYLIKTRGQQVTLSCSPISGHRSVSWYQQTPGQGLQFLFEYFSETQRNKGNFPGRFSGRQFSNSRSEMNVSTLELGDSALYLCASSPQGDTEAFFGQGTRLTVV.

The gene calls are TRBV11-3 and TRBJ1-2; D remains unclear. V was pared by 0 bases and J by 3 bases, with 11 bases between. This CDR3 is 15 amino acids long. Germline CDR1 is SGHNT and CDR2 is YENEEA. The DNA for the CDR3 is TGTGCCAGCAGCTTAGAGGCGATTATAGACTATGGCTACACCTTC. It codes for CASSLEAIIDYGYTF.

This chain connects TRBV28 to TRBJ2-2; 9 positions match TRBD2. The CDR3 spans 15 residues. CDR1 is MDHEN and CDR2 is SYDVKM in the germline V gene. After removal of 5 bases from V and 2 bases from J, the junction contained 3 bases not matched to a gene. CDR3 loop: CASSTGLANTGELFF. CDR3 sequence (DNA): TGTGCCAGCAGTACGGGACTAGCAAACACCGGGGAGCTGTTTTTT.

As for this clone: An end of the junction differs from the germline gene, which may be a read error. This chain joins TRBV11-2 and TRBJ1-1, with 11 bases aligning to TRBD1. Germline V lookup: CDR1 SGHAT, CDR2 FQNNGV. The CDR3 covers 11 residues. The CDR3 reads CASSSGQGAIF. Written as DNA, the CDR3 is TGTGCCAGCAGCTCCGGACAGGGGGCTATCTTT. Drawing the rest from reference TRBV11-2 and TRBJ1-1, the complete variable domain is EAGVAQSPRYKIIEKRQSVAFWCNPISGHATLYWYQQILGQGPKLLIQFQNNGVVDDSQLPKDRFSAERLKGVDSTLKIQPAKLEDSAVYLCASSSGQGAIFGQGTRLTVV.

The J gene is TRBJ2-6, the V gene TRBV5-1; the match to TRBD1 covers 7 bases. Per germline, CDR1 SGHRS and CDR2 YFSETQ. CDR3 length equals 18 residues. Unmatched junction bases numbered 6, after V lost 0 bases and J lost 0 bases. This CDR3 reads CASSLGRGRGSGANVLTF. The CDR3 DNA reads TGCGCCAGCAGCTTGGGAAGGGGGCGAGGCTCTGGGGCCAACGTCCTGACTTTC. The full variable domain, with the rest looked up from reference TRBV5-1 and TRBJ2-6, is KAGVTQTPRYLIKTRGQQVTLSCSPISGHRSVSWYQQTPGQGLQFLFEYFSETQRNKGNFPGRFSGRQFSNSRSEMNVSTLELGDSALYLCASSLGRGRGSGANVLTFGAGSRLTVL.

V gene TRBV28 combines with J gene TRBJ1-5, with TRBD1 identical over 7 bases. CDR1 is MDHEN and CDR2 is SYDVKM in the germline V gene. The CDR3 sequence is 16 residues long. V was clipped by 5 bases and J by 2 bases; unmatched bases: 9. The CDR3 DNA is TGTGCCAGCAGTCGCGTACACAGGGGTGGCAATCAGCCCCAGCATTTT. Protein: CASSRVHRGGNQPQHF.

The chain has TRBV29-1 and TRBJ2-3; D unresolved. Trimming cost V 5 bases and J 9 bases, with 12 bases left between them. The CDR3 has 11 amino acids. The germline gives CDR1 SQVTM, CDR2 ANQGSEA. The CDR3 DNA is TGCAGCGTTTTTAATCTGGAAACGCAGTATTTT. Its translation: CSVFNLETQYF.

This sequence joins TRBV5-4 and TRBJ2-5, with TRBD2 as a possible D gene (7 bases). The V end was cut by 6 bases, the J end by 2 bases, with 14 bases between. This CDR3 region has 14 residues. Looked up from germline, CDR1 is SGHNT and CDR2 is YYREEE (reference sequence). The CDR3 DNA reads as TGTGCCAGCACCCGGAAGGGGGGGCAAGAGACCCAGTACTTC. The encoded protein is CASTRKGGQETQYF.

This clone was picked up one time. The sample has other DNA sequences that encode this CDR3 too. The chain's CDR3 is CASSPGTVYEQYF. Here the CDR3 DNA reads TGCGCCAGCAGCCCCGGGACAGTCTACGAGCAGTACTTC. The chain uses TRBV5-1 and TRBJ2-7; 7 bases are a match to TRBD1. Unmatched junction bases numbered 4, after V lost 4 bases and J lost 3 bases. The CDR3 has 13 residues. Looked up from germline, CDR1 is SGHRS and CDR2 is YFSETQ. Using reference TRBV5-1 and TRBJ2-7 for the parts outside the CDR3, the full variable domain is KAGVTQTPRYLIKTRGQQVTLSCSPISGHRSVSWYQQTPGQGLQFLFEYFSETQRNKGNFPGRFSGRQFSNSRSEMNVSTLELGDSALYLCASSPGTVYEQYFGPGTRLTVT.